This T cell receptor beta chain stems from a study of cytomegalovirus exposure and HLA in healthy donors. This PCR relied on a set of 60 Vbeta primers and 13 Jbeta primers. The repertoire was sequenced with immunoSEQ multiplex PCR; TCRdb's copy has only in-frame clones and lacks some. The data contain roughly 13,000 clones, 60% to 70% of them singletons. The V and J ends lost 7 bases and 7 bases, in that order; junction bases with no gene match: 9. Germline CDR1 reads SQVTM; CDR2 reads ANQGSEA. This CDR3 has 12 residues. The rearrangement links TRBV29-1 to TRBJ1-2; 7 bases fit TRBD1. The sequence was obtained from a woman between 50 and 59 years old in good health and CMV-seropositive. Input material: PBMCs. CDR3 bases: TGCAGCGCATCTCAGACAGGGATTGGCTACACCTTC. Encoded protein: CSASQTGIGYTF.